This TCR beta chain emerged from a study of blood T cell repertoires in COVID-19. Study-level information: Collection of acute and convalescent COVID-19 samples took place in the United States, Italy and Spain. PBMCs, B-cell-depleted T cells, or T cells provided the cDNA or gDNA that made up the material.

Original handling: By means of reference gene primer amplification, nucleated cell counts were estimated. The protocol was immunoSEQ multiplex PCR, while the TCRdb copy is restricted to in-frame clones and leaves out a portion. V and J calls and clone size are copied from that table; D and trimming were computed from the DNA. The sample lists around 58,000 clones; around 90% were seen once. The J segment lost 2 bases and the V segment lost 4 bases, leaving 3 bases of the junction unmatched. Germline V gives CDR1 SGDLS, CDR2 YYNGEE. The CDR3 loop spans 14 amino acids. The chain combines TRBV9 with TRBJ2-7, with 10 positions matching TRBD2. This sequence was found in a man in his sixties with active COVID-19. Sequencing was done on a sample of peripheral blood. The CDR3 region has the DNA TGTGCCAGCAGCCTAGCGGGGGTCCCCTACGAGCAGTACTTC. Protein: CASSLAGVPYEQYF.